The rows below give T cell receptor beta chains drawn from one sample of a study of neurological immune-mediated disorders. TCRdb processed the 5' RACE reads anew with MiXCR; each CDR3 protein has one entry. This sample yields 72,000 or so distinct CDR3 sequences, of which 15% to 20% are seen a single time; less than 20% belongs to the top ten. The sample was PBMCs. The source is a woman in her 40s in good health. Each CDR3 is given without its conserved first and last residue. Each record gives: CDR3 length, J gene, V gene, CDR3 protein.

11 | TRBJ1-2 | TRBV5-1 | ASRDPRGYGYT
13 | TRBJ1-5 | TRBV5-1 | ASSPTGNSNQPQH
16 | TRBJ2-2 | TRBV5-1 | ASSEGTSGSLGTGELF
9 | TRBJ1-1 | TRBV12-5 | ASAESTEAF
12 | TRBJ2-3 | TRBV20-1 | SAGGGTSGDTQY
14 | TRBJ2-1 | TRBV5-1 | ASSPRTSGDYNEQF
14 | TRBJ2-3 | TRBV29-1 | SVEIGLAGGTDTQY
13 | TRBJ2-5 | TRBV12-3/TRBV12-4 | ASSLGTGDGETQY
13 | TRBJ1-2 | TRBV7-2 | ASSVGQLGNYGYT
10 | TRBJ2-5 | TRBV12-3/TRBV12-4 | ASSHLLATQY
13 | TRBJ2-5 | TRBV11-2 | ASSVGGGPRETQY
12 | TRBJ1-3 | TRBV29-1 | SVRFQGPGNTIY
11 | TRBJ1-5 | TRBV29-1 | SVGGGNGQPQH
14 | TRBJ2-1 | TRBV18 | ASSLIGQASHNEQF
12 | TRBJ1-1 | TRBV6-2/TRBV6-3 | ASRVTAGNTEAF